This TCR beta chain comes out of a study of Ad26.COV2.S vaccination and SARS-CoV-2 variants. Findings and limits, study-wide: Once vaccination had occurred, spike-specific CD8+ and CD4+ T cell responses reportedly showed substantial breadth.

Concerning this clone: The antigen is not known.

The treatment: 15 to 20 received Ad26.COV2.S at low or high dose, single or two shots; 5 received placebo; per-sample allocation not given. Vaccine and placebo recipients were sampled on day 63 after the first injection. Method: immunoSEQ multiplex PCR; TCRdb's copy keeps in-frame clones and lacks some. The profile shows almost 400,000 clones, approximately 91% of them singletons. The V and J ends lost 2 bases and 7 bases respectively, with 18 bases between them. Per the germline V gene, CDR1 is MNHEY and CDR2 is SVGEGT. The CDR3 has 16 residues. The clonotype was recovered from a person aged 18-60 years who received the Ad26.COV2.S COVID-19 vaccine or a placebo. The sample was peripheral blood, taken in a trial of Ad26.COV2.S vaccine versus placebo. J is TRBJ2-1 and V is TRBV6-2 or TRBV6-3; weak D call: TRBD2 (7 bases). CDR3 residues: CASSYPPGGLRNEQFF. DNA of the CDR3: TGTGCCAGCAGTTACCCTCCCGGGGGGCTTCGGAATGAGCAGTTCTTC.